The 5 T cell receptor beta chains below all came from one sample that was sequenced in a study of T-cell memory formation after mild COVID-19. One entry per CDR3 protein, called by TCRdb with MiXCR from the 5' RACE reads. Of nearly 110,000 distinct CDR3 sequences listed, around 14% are singletons. Sequences were obtained from PBMCs or a T cell subset sorted from them (not recorded which). These receptors were obtained from a man aged 18 to 29 who had mild COVID-19 (a few samples of this study predate the infection). Cell type and time point are not known.

This clonotype has more than one count but fewer than ten. The rearrangement uses TRBV13 and TRBJ1-6; D is uncertain. Trimming left V 1 base short and J 7 bases short, with 11 bases between. Germline-derived CDR1 and CDR2 are PRHDT and FYEKMQ (reference sequence). The length of the CDR3 is 15 residues. This CDR3 is CASSLAGYGNSPLHF. CDR3 coding DNA: TGTGCCAGCAGCTTAGCGGGGTATGGGAATTCACCCCTCCACTTT.

There are a few counts of this clonotype. The rearrangement links TRBV7-8 to TRBJ2-1; 13 nucleotides line up with TRBD2. CDR1 is SGHVS and CDR2 is FQNEAQ in the germline V gene. The CDR3 contains 18 residues. With 5 bases clipped from V and 7 bases from J, the junction kept 14 bases outside the gene matches. CDR3 region: CASSQLAGGDIRENEQFF. Written as DNA, the CDR3 is TGTGCCAGCAGCCAACTAGCGGGGGGGGATATAAGGGAGAATGAGCAGTTCTTC.

V usage is TRBV7-8 and J usage is TRBJ2-3, with a tentative D call TRBD2 (6 bases). Germline assignment: CDR1 SGHVS and CDR2 FQNEAQ. The CDR3 runs 14 residues. Trimming stripped 3 bases from V and 6 bases from J, with 13 bases between. This CDR3 reads CASSLSDYPDTQYF. Here the CDR3 DNA reads TGTGCCAGCAGCTTGTCGGACTACCCCGATACGCAGTATTTT. The full variable domain, with the rest looked up from reference TRBV7-8 and TRBJ2-3, is GAGVSQSPRYKVAKRGQDVALRCDPISGHVSLFWYQQALGQGPEFLTYFQNEAQLDKSGLPSDRFFAERPEGSVSTLKIQRTQQEDSAVYLCASSLSDYPDTQYFGPGTRLTVL.

This clonotype occurred a few times. V usage is TRBV5-6 and J usage is TRBJ2-5, with D perhaps being TRBD1 or TRBD2 (5 bases each). The CDR3 contains 13 residues. Germline values: CDR1 SGHDT, CDR2 YYEEEE. Trimming took 3 bases from V and 1 from J, leaving 7 bases between them. CDR3 residues: CASSYGTQETQYF. The CDR3 DNA reads TGTGCCAGCAGCTATGGGACCCAAGAGACCCAGTACTTC.

This clonotype was picked up many times. The rearrangement joins TRBV21-1 to TRBJ2-7; the tabulated D call, TRBD1, remains unverified against the DNA. TRBV21-1 is shown as a pseudogene. The CDR3 consists of 16 residues. The CDR3 nucleotides are TGTGCCAGCAGCAAAGATCGGGAACGGATGACCTACGAGCAGTACGTC. It encodes CASSKDRERMTYEQYV.